This T cell receptor (beta chain) originates from a study of blood T cell repertoires in COVID-19. The length of the CDR3 is 11 residues. In germline, CDR1 is MNHEY, CDR2 SVGAGI. The junction had 0 bases not matched to a gene; V was cut back by 5 bases and J by 6 bases. The assay was immunoSEQ multiplex PCR, and TCRdb's table has in-frame clones only and misses some. This table holds about 160,000 clones, roughly 90% found once. This rearrangement joins TRBV6-5 to TRBJ1-1, with 7 positions matching TRBD1. This sequence was found in a man aged 55 to 70 with acute or convalescent COVID-19. Source material: peripheral blood. Written as DNA, the CDR3 is TGTGCCAGCAGTACAGGGGCTGAAGCTTTCTTT. Protein sequence: CASSTGAEAFF.